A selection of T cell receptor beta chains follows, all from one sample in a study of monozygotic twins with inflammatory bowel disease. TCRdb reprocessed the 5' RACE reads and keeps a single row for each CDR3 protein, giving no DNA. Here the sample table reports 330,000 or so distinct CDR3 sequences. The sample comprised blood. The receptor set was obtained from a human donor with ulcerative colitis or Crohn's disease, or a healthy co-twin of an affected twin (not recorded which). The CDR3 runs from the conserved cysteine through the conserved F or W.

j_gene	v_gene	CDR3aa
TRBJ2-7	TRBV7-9	CASSRLTGPYEQYF
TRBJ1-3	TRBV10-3	CAIRQHVSGNTIYF
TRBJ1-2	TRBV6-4	CASGEGQAYTF
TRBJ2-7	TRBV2	CASNARDRGEQYF
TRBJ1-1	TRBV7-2	CASSLGRAPGRGTEAFF
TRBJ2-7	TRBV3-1	CASSQLVRPYEQYF
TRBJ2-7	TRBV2	CASRPNGVHEQYF
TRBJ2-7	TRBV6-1	CASSKLWTSGTYEQYF
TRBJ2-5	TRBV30	CAWRKQGDQETQYF
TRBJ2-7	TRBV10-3	CAISEGLAGVRYEQYF
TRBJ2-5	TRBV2	CASRLQGAAGETQYF
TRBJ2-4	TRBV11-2	CASSAPDRGLNIQYF
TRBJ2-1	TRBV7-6	CASSLVLGSYNEQFF
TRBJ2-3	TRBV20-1	CSARGGGPVGTDTQYF
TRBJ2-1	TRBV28	CASSLTGTSLGNEQFF
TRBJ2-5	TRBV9	CASSVNSQETQYF
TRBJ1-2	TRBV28	CASRAGLHYGYTF
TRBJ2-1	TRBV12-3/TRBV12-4	CASIKLAGGGEQFF
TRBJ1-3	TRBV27	CASSLRQGGNTIYF
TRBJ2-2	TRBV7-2	CASSFSGNTGELFF
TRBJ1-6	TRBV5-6	CASSLRERNSPLHF
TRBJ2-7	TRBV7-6	CASSSGREQYF
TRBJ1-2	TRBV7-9	CASSPKADEANYGYTF
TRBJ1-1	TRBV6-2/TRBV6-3	CASSRGDENTEAFF
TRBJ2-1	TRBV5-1	CASSPSDRGPVNEQFF
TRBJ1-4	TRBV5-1	CASSRDPATNEKLFF
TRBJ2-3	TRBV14	CASSQFADTQYF
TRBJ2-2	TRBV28	CASSQLAGVTGELFF
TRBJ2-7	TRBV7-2	CASSLGPRGAYEQYF
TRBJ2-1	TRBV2	CASPLAGPTNNEQFF
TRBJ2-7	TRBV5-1	CASSLGTTVYEQYF
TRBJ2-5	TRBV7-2	CASSSQGRWGTQYF
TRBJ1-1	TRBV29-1	CSAEDRNTEAFF
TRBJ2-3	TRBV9	CASSVEGGLPGAQYF
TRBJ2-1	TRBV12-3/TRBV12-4	CASSTWTSGRTGGNNEQFF
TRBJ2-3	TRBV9	CASAFGGDVTDTQYF
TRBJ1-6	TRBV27	CASSDPNSPLHF
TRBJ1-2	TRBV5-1	CASSLEVSNYGYTF
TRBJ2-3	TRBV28	CASGLREGSTDTQYF
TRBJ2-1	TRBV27	CASSLSQAGTGEFF
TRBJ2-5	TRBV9	CASSVASSTVTETQYF
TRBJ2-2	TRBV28	CASSKDLTGELFF
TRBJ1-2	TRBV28	CASRQGLNYTF
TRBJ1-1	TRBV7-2	CASSLNGNTEAFF
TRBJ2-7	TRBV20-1	CSAREQIVYEQYF
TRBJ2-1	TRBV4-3	CASSQGLGQGRNEQFF
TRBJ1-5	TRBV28	CASSLNRSKAPQHF
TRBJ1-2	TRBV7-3	CASSPQDRGQGGYTF
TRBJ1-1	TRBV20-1	CSAETGGTEWNTEAFF
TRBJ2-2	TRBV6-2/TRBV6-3	CASSYGRGERTGELFF
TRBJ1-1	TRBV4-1	CASSQDGKSYTEAFF
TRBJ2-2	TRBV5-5	CASSKSSVAGTGELFF
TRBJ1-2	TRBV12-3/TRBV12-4	CASSEAGTGVYGYTF
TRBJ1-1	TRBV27	CASSIMPGGNTEAFF
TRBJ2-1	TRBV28	CASSSYPRARAAYNEQFF
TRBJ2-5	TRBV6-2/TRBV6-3	CASRQDQETQYF
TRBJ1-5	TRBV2	CASRARDRGNQPQHF
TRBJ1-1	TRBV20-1	CSASLDRNTEAFF